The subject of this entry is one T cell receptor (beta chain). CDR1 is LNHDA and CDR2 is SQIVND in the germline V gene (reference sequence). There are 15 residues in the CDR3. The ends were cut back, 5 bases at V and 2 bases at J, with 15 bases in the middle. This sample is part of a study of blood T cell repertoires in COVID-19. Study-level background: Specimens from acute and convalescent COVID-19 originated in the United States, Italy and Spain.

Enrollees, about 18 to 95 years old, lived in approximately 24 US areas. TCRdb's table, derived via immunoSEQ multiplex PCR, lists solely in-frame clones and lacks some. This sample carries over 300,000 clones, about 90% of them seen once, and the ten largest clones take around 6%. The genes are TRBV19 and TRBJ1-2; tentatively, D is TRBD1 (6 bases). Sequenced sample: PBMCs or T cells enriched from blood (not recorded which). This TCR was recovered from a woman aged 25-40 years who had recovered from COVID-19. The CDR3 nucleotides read TGTGCCAGTAGTGCGTACACCGGGACAAACTATGGCTACACCTTC. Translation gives CASSAYTGTNYGYTF.